What follows describes a single T cell receptor beta chain. Its specificity is not known. The data stem from a study of vaccination effects on CD4 cells after COVID-19. Across the whole study: Before sequencing took place, the ViraFEST assay used viral peptide pools to expand antigen-specific CD4+ T cells. General observations from the study: Only 1 of 255 vaccine-induced clones from healthy vaccinees cross-reacted with common cold coronaviruses.

Cells that had been cultured for ten to eleven days were the source of isolated CD4+ T cells. Clones were read by immunoSEQ multiplex PCR, and TCRdb kept only the in-frame ones, dropping some. The sample gives 70,000 to 75,000 clones, roughly three quarters of which show up once; about 2.1% is in the top ten. The CDR3 is 15 amino acids. Germline V gene data show CDR1 as SGHNT and CDR2 as YENEEA. Trimming removed 4 bases from V and 0 bases from J; junction bases left unmatched: 5. The sample consisted of CD4+ T cells from PBMCs cultured without peptide, taken before COVID-19 vaccination. The genes are TRBV11-3 and TRBJ2-5; TRBD1 agrees at 7 bases. The sequence was obtained from a human donor who received a COVID-19 vaccine. This CDR3 reads CASSSNRGHQETQYF. CDR3 DNA: TGTGCCAGCAGCTCTAACAGGGGCCACCAAGAGACCCAGTACTTC.